Listed below are T cell receptor beta chains from one sample, sequenced in a study of blood T cell repertoires in COVID-19. Generated by immunoSEQ multiplex PCR, the TCRdb table keeps only in-frame clones and is missing some. Of approximately 250,000 clones listed, 65% to 90% were seen once; the top ten hold about 7.4%. Sequenced: peripheral blood. These TCRs come from a woman between 45 and 65 years old with acute or convalescent COVID-19. Each CDR3 is given with its conserved first and last residue. Each record gives: D gene, clone size, J gene, V gene, CDR3 DNA, CDR3 protein. The D gene is left open where the match is weak. Expanded clones get a size class; other rows say once, few or many, or leave the size out.

>-|-|TRBJ1-4|TRBV4-2
TGTGCCAGCAGCCAAGAGGGGGGCAGGGGAGGGGAAAAACTGTTTTTT
CASSQEGGRGGEKLFF
>TRBD1|-|TRBJ2-6|TRBV7-2
TGTGCCAGCAGCTTCCAGGGGGCTGGGGCCAACGTCCTGACTTTC
CASSFQGAGANVLTF
>-|-|TRBJ1-1|TRBV29-1
TGCAGCGTTGAAGTCTCAGGGAAGAACACTGAAGCTTTCTTT
CSVEVSGKNTEAFF
>-|-|TRBJ1-2|TRBV5-6
TGTGCCAGCAGGGAAGGGGGTAGCTATGGCTACACCTTC
CASREGGSYGYTF
>TRBD2|-|TRBJ2-2|TRBV18
TGTGCCAGCTCACCACCTTCTAGCGGGAGTGCGGGGGAGCTGTTTTTT
CASSPPSSGSAGELFF
>TRBD2|-|TRBJ2-3|TRBV27
TGTGCCAGCAGTTATCTAGCGGGGCACACAGATACGCAGTATTTT
CASSYLAGHTDTQYF
>TRBD1|-|TRBJ1-1|TRBV6-5
TGTGCCAGCATTTGGGACAGGGGGAAAGCTTTCTTT
CASIWDRGKAFF
>-|-|TRBJ2-1|TRBV4-1
TGCGCCAGCAGCCAAGATGAGTACAATGAGCAGTTCTTC
CASSQDEYNEQFF
>-|-|TRBJ2-7|TRBV28
TGTGCCAGCACCACTATGAGAGGTTCCGACGAGCAGTACTTC
CASTTMRGSDEQYF
>-|-|TRBJ2-2|TRBV10-1
TGCGCCAGCAGACCGGGACTTAACCGCGGGGAGCTGTTTTTT
CASRPGLNRGELFF
>-|few|TRBJ1-5|TRBV6-2/TRBV6-3
TGTGCCAGCAGTTACACCTCCGGACACGATAGCAATCAGCCCCAGCATTTT
CASSYTSGHDSNQPQHF
>-|once|TRBJ2-7|TRBV3-1/TRBV3-2
TGTGCCAGCAGCCAAGCTTACGAGCAGTACTTC
CASSQAYEQYF
>-|-|TRBJ2-1|TRBV7-2
TGTGCCAGCAGCTTATCAGCGGGCGGGGTCAATGAGCAGTTCTTC
CASSLSAGGVNEQFF
>TRBD2|-|TRBJ2-3|TRBV24-1
TGTGCCACCAGCCTCACGGGAGGGACAGATACGCAGTATTTT
CATSLTGGTDTQYF
>-|-|TRBJ2-1|TRBV18
TGTGCCAGCTCCGAACCAGCGGTATACAATGAGCAGTTCTTC
CASSEPAVYNEQFF
>-|-|TRBJ1-1|TRBV6-1
TGTGCCAGCAGTGAAAGGTGGGCTAACGCTTTCTTT
CASSERWANAFF
>TRBD1|-|TRBJ2-2|TRBV28
TGTGCCAGCAGTTTTAGCCCCGGGACAGGGGGCACCGGGGAGCTGTTTTTT
CASSFSPGTGGTGELFF
>TRBD1|-|TRBJ1-2|TRBV10-3
TGTGCCATCAGCCGACAGGGGATTAACTATGGCTACACCTTC
CAISRQGINYGYTF
>TRBD1|-|TRBJ1-1|TRBV7-2
TGTGCCAGCAGCGTGGACAGGGGCACTGAAGCTTTCTTT
CASSVDRGTEAFF
>TRBD2|-|TRBJ2-1|TRBV5-4
TGTGCCAGCAGCTCCGAGGGACTAGCGGGAGTTTCGTACAATGAGCAGTTCTTC
CASSSEGLAGVSYNEQFF
>-|once|TRBJ2-7|TRBV3-1/TRBV3-2
TGTGCCAGCAGCCAAGACCGATGGGCGGGAATCTCCTACGAGCAGTACTTC
CASSQDRWAGISYEQYF